Below are 26 T cell receptor beta chains sequenced from a single sample in a study of T-cell reconstitution after alpha-beta-depleted transplantation in children. Unique molecular identifiers were built into the TCRbeta library. MiXCR, run by TCRdb on the PCR reads, gives a single entry per CDR3 protein. The table has some 290,000 distinct CDR3 sequences, over 8% seen once; the top ten hold around 9.1%. The specimen comprised PBMCs from the stem cell graft donor, sampled from the stem cell graft. Receptors originate from a human donor who donated a stem cell graft to a child with SCID.

The chain combines TRBV13 with TRBJ2-3, with 10 bases identical to TRBD2. The V gene's germline CDR1 is PRHDT and CDR2 FYEKMQ (reference sequence). V trimming: 8 bases; J trimming: 0 bases; junction bases outside the gene matches: 17. CDR3 size: 19 residues. The DNA of the CDR3 is TGTGCCAGCTGCTCTCCCGGGACTAGCGCCAAACTTAGCACAGATACGCAGTATTTT. Translation: CASCSPGTSAKLSTDTQYF.

As concerns this clonotype: A much more abundant neighbour one base away suggests this may be a read error. This chain uses TRBV2 with TRBJ2-2, with D perhaps TRBD2 (5 bases). The CDR3 has 15 residues. Trimming took off 1 base at V and 1 base at J, with 7 bases between the two ends. Per the germline V gene, CDR1 is SNHLY and CDR2 is FYNNEI. The chain's CDR3 is CASSEVRVNTGELFF. The CDR3 bases are TGTGCCAGCAGTGAAGTGCGGGTGAACACCGGGGAGCTGTTTTTT. Complete variable domain (other parts from reference TRBV2 and TRBJ2-2): EPEVTQTPSHQVTQMGQEVILRCVPISNHLYFYWYRQILGQKVEFLVSFYNNEISEKSEIFDDQFSVERPDGSNFTLKIRSTKLEDSAMYFCASSEVRVNTGELFFGEGSRLTVL.

In its sample, this clonotype was seen many times. CDR3 amino acids: CASSQGSGRYVYNEQFF. The CDR3 DNA reads TGTGCCAGCAGCCAAGGTTCCGGGAGATACGTCTACAATGAGCAGTTCTTC. V and J are TRBV3-1 and TRBJ2-1; possible D gene TRBD2, 6 bases. CDR1 is LGHDT, CDR2 YNNKEL, per germline (reference sequence). This CDR3 region has 17 residues. V was shortened by 1 base and J by 3 bases, with 16 bases between the two germline ends.

This clonotype has more than one count but fewer than ten. This sequence joins TRBV7-9 and TRBJ2-2, with TRBD1 matching over 7 bases. Germline CDR1 is SEHNR and CDR2 is FQNEAQ (reference sequence). The ends lost 5 bases at V and 5 bases at J; junction bases unmatched: 8. CDR3 size: 15 residues. The CDR3, as DNA: TGTGCCAGCAGCCGCTCAGGGGGTGAGACCGGGGAGCTGTTTTTT. This codes for CASSRSGGETGELFF.

This CDR3 reads CSARGQDIGEQFF. CDR3 bases: TGCAGTGCTAGGGGCCAGGACATCGGTGAGCAGTTCTTC. The J gene is TRBJ2-1, the V gene TRBV20-1, with D possibly being TRBD1 (5 bases). The CDR3 is 13 residues long. The germline gives CDR1 DFQATT, CDR2 SNEGSKA (reference sequence). V lost 3 bases, J lost 9 bases, and 15 bases lay in between.

This clonotype was seen a handful of times. The chain carries TRBV3-1 and TRBJ2-2, with 9 bases aligning to TRBD1. The CDR3 spans 16 residues. V was pared by 2 bases and J by 4 bases, with 5 bases of the junction left unmatched. Germline CDR1 reads LGHDT; CDR2 reads YNNKEL (reference sequence). The CDR3 nucleotides read TGTGCCAGCAGCCAAACCGGGACAGGGCGCACCGGGGAGCTGTTTTTT. This translates into CASSQTGTGRTGELFF.

A few counts support this clonotype. The chain joins TRBV20-1 to TRBJ2-7; 8 positions agree with TRBD1. This CDR3 is 16 amino acids long. The J segment lost 3 bases and the V segment lost 4 bases, leaving 14 bases of the junction unmatched. The germline gives CDR1 DFQATT, CDR2 SNEGSKA (reference sequence). In nucleotides, the CDR3 is TGCAGTGCTATTCCCGCCGCAGGGGGCGCATTCTACGAGCAGTACTTC. This gives the protein CSAIPAAGGAFYEQYF.

This chain joins TRBV5-1 and TRBJ2-5; no clear D gene. There are 16 residues in the CDR3. CDR1 is SGHRS, CDR2 YFSETQ, per germline. The ends were cut back, 3 bases at V and 5 bases at J, with 20 bases in the middle. CDR3 in DNA: TGCGCCAGCAGCTCCTACACAAACCCCGGGTCGGAGACCCAGTACTTC. This codes for CASSSYTNPGSETQYF.

V and J are TRBV10-3 and TRBJ1-4; 8 nucleotides align to TRBD1. The CDR3 runs 16 residues. Germline CDR1 reads ENHRY; CDR2 reads SYGVKD. With V trimmed by 3 bases and J by 8 bases, 11 bases remained unmatched. The CDR3 region is CAISDLAGGGGEKLFF. DNA of the CDR3: TGTGCCATCAGTGACCTAGCAGGGGGCGGAGGGGAAAAACTGTTTTTT.

This clonotype was found many times. The chain has TRBV7-3 and TRBJ2-3; no firm D call. Trimming stripped 1 base from V and 0 bases from J, with 5 bases between. The CDR3 sequence is 14 residues long. Germline values: CDR1 SGHTA, CDR2 FQGTGA. In nucleotides, the CDR3 is TGTGCCAGCAGCTTAAGGCTCAGCACAGATACGCAGTATTTT. Protein: CASSLRLSTDTQYF.

The chain couples TRBV11-1 to TRBJ1-4; D is unresolved. The CDR3 has 14 residues. Germline V gene data show CDR1 as SGHAT and CDR2 as FQDESV (reference sequence). Trimming removed 1 base at V and 8 bases at J, with 11 bases between. The chain's CDR3 is CASSLDRAREKLFF. The CDR3 region has the DNA TGTGCCAGCAGCTTAGACCGGGCCCGCGAAAAACTGTTTTTT.

This clonotype has more than one count but fewer than ten. The V call is TRBV3-1, the J call TRBJ2-7, with a weak D call TRBD1 (6 bases). V lost 1 base to trimming and J lost 0 bases, with 10 bases between them. The CDR3 is 15 residues long. From germline, CDR1 is LGHDT and CDR2 YNNKEL (reference sequence). The CDR3 region is CASSQVGQLSYEQYF. As DNA, the CDR3 is TGTGCCAGCAGCCAAGTCGGACAGCTCTCCTACGAGCAGTACTTC.

A few counts support this clonotype. This rearrangement joins TRBV12-3 or TRBV12-4 to TRBJ1-2, with a tentative D call TRBD1 (5 bases). The CDR3 covers 14 residues. Trimming removed 8 bases at V and 8 bases at J, with 21 bases between. The CDR3 bases are TGTGCCAGCCGCAAGAGGGGTAGGGCCGAAGGCTACACCTTC. It translates to CASRKRGRAEGYTF.

This clonotype occurred a few times. The chain recombines TRBV5-5 with TRBJ2-2; D may correspond to TRBD1 or TRBD2 (5 bases each). CDR1 and CDR2 from the germline V gene are SGHKS and YYEKEE (reference sequence). Deletions cut 4 bases from V and 1 base from J, with 11 bases between. This CDR3 has 15 residues. The CDR3 spells CASSELGVNTGELFF. The CDR3, as DNA: TGTGCCAGCAGCGAGTTGGGGGTGAACACCGGGGAGCTGTTTTTT.

A few counts support this clonotype. The chain recombines TRBV7-7 with TRBJ1-1; no firm D call. Per germline, CDR1 SSHAT and CDR2 FNYEAQ (reference sequence). V lost 0 bases to trimming and J lost 7 bases, with 9 bases between them. The CDR3 is 13 residues long. The CDR3 reads CASSLAFGFEAFF. CDR3 DNA sequence: TGTGCCAGCAGCTTAGCATTTGGATTTGAAGCTTTCTTT.

In this sample, this clonotype turned up a few times. The rearrangement uses TRBV12-3 or TRBV12-4 and TRBJ2-3, with D perhaps TRBD2 (6 bases). With 1 base removed from V and 0 bases from J, the gap between germline ends came to 23 bases. The CDR3 is 20 residues long. CDR3 amino acids: CASSLEGLGLRPSSTDTQYF. The CDR3 DNA reads as TGTGCCAGCAGTTTAGAGGGGTTGGGACTGAGACCTTCTAGCACAGATACGCAGTATTTT.

This clonotype was seen a handful of times. The gene calls are TRBV25-1 and TRBJ2-3, with TRBD2 matching over 10 bases. V shed 1 base, J shed 6 bases, and the junction held 7 bases outside the gene matches. CDR3 length: 16 residues. CDR1 is MGHDK and CDR2 is SYGVNS in the germline V gene. The chain's CDR3 is CASSEFERGGRDTQYF. The CDR3 coding sequence is TGTGCCAGCAGTGAATTTGAGCGGGGGGGCAGGGATACGCAGTATTTT.

The sample holds many counts of this clonotype. The chain has TRBV7-3 and TRBJ2-5; D ambiguous. The V end lost 1 base, the J end lost 0 bases, and 12 bases lay between the germline ends. The CDR3 is 16 residues long. Germline CDR1 is SGHTA and CDR2 is FQGTGA. CDR3 in amino acids: CASSLKGCLYQETQYF. CDR3 coding DNA: TGTGCCAGCAGCTTAAAAGGCTGTTTGTACCAAGAGACCCAGTACTTC.

The chain is built from TRBV6-1 and TRBJ2-3; TRBD2 might be the D (5 bases). The CDR3 spans 13 residues. Trimming left V 8 bases short and J 2 bases short, with 11 bases between. Germline V lookup: CDR1 MNHNS, CDR2 SASEGT. The CDR3 sequence is CASATTNTDTQYF. CDR3 DNA sequence: TGTGCCAGCGCGACTACCAACACAGATACGCAGTATTTT.

This clonotype came up a few times. The CDR3 sequence: CASRPGGLLPDTQYF. DNA for the CDR3: TGCGCCAGCCGTCCCGGGGGGCTCCTCCCAGATACGCAGTATTTT. V usage is TRBV5-1 and J usage is TRBJ2-3; possible D gene TRBD2, 7 bases. With 7 bases removed from V and 4 bases from J, the gap between germline ends came to 19 bases. CDR1 is SGHRS, CDR2 YFSETQ, per germline. The CDR3 covers 15 residues. The full variable domain, completed using reference TRBV5-1 and TRBJ2-3, is KAGVTQTPRYLIKTRGQQVTLSCSPISGHRSVSWYQQTPGQGLQFLFEYFSETQRNKGNFPGRFSGRQFSNSRSEMNVSTLELGDSALYLCASRPGGLLPDTQYFGPGTRLTVL.

This clonotype was detected many times. V and J are TRBV29-1 and TRBJ1-3; D is uncertain. This CDR3 spans 14 amino acids. Germline CDR1 is SQVTM and CDR2 is ANQGSEA. V gave up 2 bases and J gave up 0 bases, with 8 bases separating them. The chain's CDR3 is CSVESARSGNTIYF. CDR3 sequence (DNA): TGCAGCGTTGAAAGCGCCCGCTCTGGAAACACCATATATTTT.

V gene TRBV20-1 combines with J gene TRBJ2-3, with 11 bases lining up with TRBD2. This CDR3 contains 13 residues. Germline V gene data show CDR1 as DFQATT and CDR2 as SNEGSKA (reference sequence). V dropped 6 bases and J dropped 6; count of bases not matched to a gene: 5. In DNA, the CDR3 is TGCAGTGCAACTAGCGGGGGAAGGGATACGCAGTATTTT. It encodes CSATSGGRDTQYF.

This rearrangement joins TRBV6-1 to TRBJ2-7, with D tentatively TRBD1 (5 bases). The CDR3 consists of 14 residues. From germline, CDR1 is MNHNS and CDR2 SASEGT. V was clipped by 2 bases and J by 5 bases, with 13 bases between them. The CDR3 loop is CASSELGALDEQYF. The CDR3 nucleotides read TGTGCCAGCAGTGAATTAGGGGCCTTGGACGAGCAGTACTTC.

This clonotype was counted a few times. The chain couples TRBV5-1 to TRBJ1-1, with D perhaps matching TRBD1 (5 bases). Per germline, CDR1 SGHRS and CDR2 YFSETQ. Deletions cut 3 bases from V and 5 bases from J, with 20 bases between. The CDR3 runs to 16 residues. The CDR3 reads CASSSGVRGPITEAFF. The CDR3 nucleotides read TGCGCCAGCAGCTCGGGGGTTAGGGGCCCAATTACTGAAGCTTTCTTT. Combining the CDR3 with reference TRBV5-1 and TRBJ1-1 gives the whole variable domain KAGVTQTPRYLIKTRGQQVTLSCSPISGHRSVSWYQQTPGQGLQFLFEYFSETQRNKGNFPGRFSGRQFSNSRSEMNVSTLELGDSALYLCASSSGVRGPITEAFFGQGTRLTVV.

This clonotype was found many times. The J gene is TRBJ2-7, the V gene TRBV12-3 or TRBV12-4; no clear D gene. Trimming took off 6 bases at V and 3 bases at J, with 9 bases between the two ends. This CDR3 contains 12 residues. The CDR3 DNA reads TGTGCCAGCAGGGTGAACGGCTACGAGCAGTACTTC. Translation: CASRVNGYEQYF.

CDR3 residues: CASSLAGVTTGELFF. The CDR3 DNA reads as TGTGCCAGCAGCTTAGCGGGGGTAACAACCGGGGAGCTGTTTTTT. This sequence joins TRBV7-9 and TRBJ2-2; TRBD1 or TRBD2 may be the D gene (5 bases each). V lost 0 bases, J lost 5 bases, and 10 bases lay in between. This CDR3 spans 15 amino acids. Germline assignment: CDR1 SEHNR and CDR2 FQNEAQ (reference sequence).